The clone carrying this TCR beta chain came up many times. Its target is not known. Researchers prepared the TCRbeta library using unique molecular identifiers, the study reports. Via MiXCR, TCRdb re-called the PCR reads, giving one row per CDR3 protein. The data show 210,000 or so distinct CDR3 sequences, with around 9.9% seen just once and approximately 30% held by the top ten. This CDR3 is 17 amino acids long. V lost 5 bases to trimming and J lost 2 bases, with 18 bases between them. Germline CDR1 and CDR2: SNHLY and FYNNEI. This sample was taken from a study of T-cell reconstitution after alpha-beta-depleted transplantation in children. Study-level results: By about two months after transplant, alpha-beta T cells reportedly arose from several hundred graft clones that had expanded. T-cell numbers and diversity one year post-transplant derived largely from freshly generated T cells.

The sequences come from PBMCs, collected before TCRalphabeta/CD19-depleted stem cell transplant. V is TRBV2 and J is TRBJ2-2; maybe TRBD2 (6 bases). The TCR comes from a child in the first two years of life with acute myeloid leukemia, due to receive a stem cell transplant. CDR3 coding DNA: TGTGCCAGCAGTCGTATCCCGGGACTTTCTAACACCGGGGAGCTGTTTTTT. Translation: CASSRIPGLSNTGELFF.